In this sample, the clone carrying this T cell receptor beta chain turned up many times. Antigen: not known. TCRdb re-called the reads through MiXCR, storing one row per CDR3 protein. The data hold tens of thousands of distinct CDR3 sequences, with 4% observed a single time. The data were obtained in a study of T cell repertoires in cytomegalovirus infection. At the level of the study: Public TCR beta signatures provided an indication of both CMV infection and a matching HLA type. Study-wide results and limits: The study identified carriers of CMV plus the relevant HLA from cumulative public TCR beta family frequency.

V was trimmed by 3 bases and J by 5 bases, leaving 5 bases between them. Germline loops: CDR1 SGHVS, CDR2 FQNEAQ. The CDR3 has 12 residues. J is TRBJ2-1 and V is TRBV7-8; D remains unclear. The sample comprised PBMCs. This clonotype was obtained from a human donor in good health (CMV status not recorded). Some clones in this sample may be carry-over from other donors' samples. The CDR3 reads CASSFPDNEQFF. The CDR3 DNA reads TGTGCCAGCAGCTTTCCAGACAATGAGCAGTTCTTC.